The 17 T cell receptor beta chains presented below share a single source sample, sequenced in a study of blood T cell repertoires in COVID-19 (dated by TCRdb to 2018 to 2020). The receptor library was made with the immunoSEQ multiplex PCR assay. This immuneACCESS table, as held by TCRdb, lists in-frame sequences with V and J called but not all clones. Of the missing ones, under half trace to an unresolved V gene in checked studies; the others have no known cause. The sample includes roughly 100,000 clones, with around 90% observed a single time. The ten biggest clones cover around 3.8% of the sample. Input material: peripheral blood. Receptor source: an older woman with acute or convalescent COVID-19.

The rearrangement links TRBV9 to TRBJ2-1; 10 nucleotides line up with TRBD2. The CDR3 has 15 residues. Germline V gene lookup returns CDR1 SGDLS and CDR2 YYNGEE. V lost 1 base and J lost 4; bases outside the gene matches: 2. CDR3 residues: CASSVYSGRYNEQFF. The CDR3 DNA is TGTGCCAGCAGCGTATATAGCGGGAGGTACAATGAGCAGTTCTTC.

This clone was seen a single time. CDR3 amino acids: CASRSTPAGMNTEAFF. CDR3 DNA: TGCGCCAGCAGGTCGACCCCTGCAGGCATGAACACTGAAGCTTTCTTT. The chain links TRBV5-1 to TRBJ1-1; D unclear. Germline loops: CDR1 SGHRS, CDR2 YFSETQ. The V gene lost 5 bases and the J gene lost 0 bases, with 17 bases spanning the gap. The CDR3 is made up of 16 amino acids.

The genes are TRBV15 and TRBJ2-3; possibly TRBD2 for D (7 bases). Germline CDR1 LNHNV, CDR2 YYDKDF (reference sequence). The germline V and J ends were trimmed by 0 bases and 2 bases, with 12 bases remaining between them. This CDR3 has 16 amino acids. The CDR3 reads CATSRDQAGHTDTQYF. The CDR3 DNA reads as TGTGCCACCAGCAGAGATCAAGCGGGACACACAGATACGCAGTATTTT.

The chain employs TRBV6-4 and TRBJ2-7; D may be TRBD2 (6 bases). The V end lost 4 bases, the J end lost 6 bases, and 13 bases lay between the germline ends. CDR1 is MRHNA, CDR2 SNTAGT, per germline. This CDR3 region has 13 residues. CDR3 sequence (DNA): TGTGCCAGCAGTGGGACGGGAGAGGGCGAGCAGTACTTC. It encodes CASSGTGEGEQYF.

This chain connects TRBV3-1 (or the pseudogene TRBV3-2) to TRBJ1-6, with 9 bases matching TRBD1. Germline values: CDR1 LGHDT, CDR2 YNNKEL (reference sequence). With 4 bases clipped from V and 7 bases from J, the junction kept 2 bases outside the gene matches. CDR3 length: 14 residues. CDR3 coding DNA: TGTGCCAGCAGCCTGACAGGGGGAAATTCACCCCTCCACTTT. Translation: CASSLTGGNSPLHF.

The chain links TRBV5-1 to TRBJ2-3; a weak D match, TRBD2 (5 bases). The length of the CDR3 is 17 residues. CDR1 and CDR2 (germline): SGHRS, YFSETQ. Between the trimmed V and J ends, which lost 0 bases and 2 bases, there was a span of 16 bases. This chain's CDR3 is CASSLDGQRLSTDTQYF. Here the CDR3 DNA reads TGCGCCAGCAGCTTGGATGGGCAGCGGCTGTCCACAGATACGCAGTATTTT.

A word on this clone: This sample also contains other DNA sequences that code for the same CDR3. The chain employs TRBV5-5 and TRBJ1-2; maybe TRBD1 (6 bases). CDR1 is SGHKS and CDR2 is YYEKEE in the germline V gene (reference sequence). The CDR3 covers 14 residues. V was shortened by 3 bases and J by 9 bases, with 18 bases between the two germline ends. The CDR3 DNA sequence: TGTGCCAGCAGCTCCCAGGGGACTATTAGAAGCTACACCTTC. This sequence encodes CASSSQGTIRSYTF.

In DNA form, the CDR3 reads TGTGCCAGCAGTGAGAACAGGGCCTACGAGCAGTACGTC. Translating it yields CASSENRAYEQYV. The V gene is TRBV6-1, the J gene TRBJ2-7; D might be TRBD1 (6 bases). V was pared by 3 bases and J by 2 bases, with 8 bases between. The germline CDR1 and CDR2 sequences are MNHNS and SASEGT. This CDR3 contains 13 residues.

The genes are TRBV6-1 and TRBJ1-5, with TRBD1 matching 8 bases. Germline V gene sequence: CDR1 MNHNS, CDR2 SASEGT. V lost 1 base to trimming and J lost 6 bases; unmatched junction nucleotides: 2. The CDR3 extends over 14 amino acids. The CDR3 DNA reads TGTGCCAGCAGTGAAGACAGGGGGGGTCAGCCCCAGCATTTT. It is translated as CASSEDRGGQPQHF.

The genes are TRBV6-5 and TRBJ2-7; TRBD1 aligns across 7 bases. CDR3 length: 14 residues. Germline V gene lookup returns CDR1 MNHEY and CDR2 SVGAGI. V shed 6 bases, J shed 3 bases, and the junction held 8 bases outside the gene matches. For the CDR3, the DNA is TGTGCCAGCAGCATGGACAGGAGCCACTACGAGCAGTACTTC. Translation gives CASSMDRSHYEQYF.

V is TRBV6-1 and J is TRBJ1-1; D is perhaps TRBD1 (5 bases). CDR3 size: 14 residues. The germline gives CDR1 MNHNS, CDR2 SASEGT. V was trimmed by 2 bases and J by 0 bases, leaving 7 bases between them. In DNA, the CDR3 is TGTGCCAGCAGTGAACAGGGCATGAACACTGAAGCTTTCTTT. Its protein product is CASSEQGMNTEAFF.

The rearrangement links TRBV7-9 to TRBJ2-7, with D uncertain. CDR1 is SEHNR and CDR2 is FQNEAQ in the germline V gene (reference sequence). CDR3 length: 13 amino acids. V shed 1 base and J shed 4 bases, with 8 bases lying between them. The CDR3 protein is CASSLEVAYEQYF. CDR3 nucleotides: TGTGCCAGCAGCTTAGAAGTGGCTTACGAGCAGTACTTC.

The rearrangement uses TRBV12-3 or TRBV12-4 and TRBJ1-5, with no clear D. The CDR3 contains 13 residues. V was cut by 5 bases and J by 3 bases, with 8 bases left in between. The CDR3 region has the DNA TGTGCCAGCAGTCCATCCCACAATCAGCCCCAGCATTTT. Translated: CASSPSHNQPQHF.

The CDR3 DNA sequence: TGTGCCAGCAGGGGTATGGAGGGGGCGGCCTATGGCTACACCTTC. It translates to CASRGMEGAAYGYTF. The rearrangement uses TRBV6-1 and TRBJ1-2, with 7 bases fitting TRBD1. Germline CDR1 MNHNS, CDR2 SASEGT. This CDR3 is built from 15 residues. V lost 6 bases, J lost 4 bases, and 11 bases stayed unmatched.

The V and J genes are TRBV11-2 and TRBJ2-1; 7 bases are a match to TRBD2. There are 15 residues in the CDR3. V shed 3 bases, J shed 5 bases, and the junction held 7 bases outside the gene matches. CDR1 and CDR2 (germline): SGHAT, FQNNGV. CDR3 sequence: CASSFFSGTNNEQFF. CDR3 bases: TGTGCCAGCAGCTTTTTCAGCGGGACCAACAATGAGCAGTTCTTC.

The V call is TRBV3-1 (or the pseudogene TRBV3-2), the J call TRBJ2-1; 9 nucleotides align to TRBD2. Germline V lookup: CDR1 LGHDT, CDR2 YNNKEL (reference sequence). V shed 4 bases and J 5 bases; nucleotides not matched to a gene: 9. The CDR3 has 16 amino acids. The CDR3 protein is CASSLSGLAPNNEQFF. The CDR3 nucleotides read TGTGCCAGCAGCCTGTCAGGACTAGCGCCGAACAATGAGCAGTTCTTC.

V usage is TRBV15 and J usage is TRBJ1-1; tentatively, D is TRBD1 (6 bases). The CDR3 sequence is 16 residues long. The V and J ends lost 4 bases and 1 base respectively, with 16 bases between them. Per the germline V gene, CDR1 is LNHNV and CDR2 is YYDKDF (reference sequence). For the CDR3, the DNA is TGTGCCACCAGCACACCAGAGGGGGTACCGAACACTGAAGCTTTCTTT. Its translation: CATSTPEGVPNTEAFF.